Sequencing of this T cell receptor beta chain was carried out in a study of blood T cells in healthy people across ages. The authors ran a second PCR of about 6 to 11 cycles using a sample-barcoded 5' primer and a J-beta primer mix. Using its own MiXCR run on the 5' RACE reads, TCRdb lists one record per CDR3 protein. The sample includes approximately 940,000 distinct CDR3 sequences, around 48% of them seen just once. The germline V gene has CDR1 KGHSH and CDR2 LQKENI. V lost 2 bases to trimming and J lost 5 bases; unmatched junction nucleotides: 9. This CDR3 is 15 amino acids long. This sequence joins TRBV18 and TRBJ2-7; 7 positions agree with TRBD1. Sequencing input: blood. The sequence was collected from a man aged 25 to 45 in good health. CDR3 sequence reads: CASSPYRGGVNEQYF. The CDR3 nucleotides are TGTGCCAGCTCACCATATAGAGGGGGCGTGAACGAGCAGTACTTC.